Below, 4 T cell receptor beta chains from the same sample are listed, as sequenced in a study of early T cells in non-severe SARS-CoV-2 infection. From the 5' RACE reads, TCRdb called clonotypes with MiXCR, one entry per CDR3 protein. The profile shows over 50,000 distinct CDR3 sequences, about 12% of them singletons. Material: whole blood. Receptor source: an adult who was a healthcare worker with PCR-confirmed SARS-CoV-2 infection or an uninfected control (not recorded which).

The chain has TRBV29-1 and TRBJ2-3; D remains unclear. CDR1 and CDR2 from the germline V gene are SQVTM and ANQGSEA. The CDR3 sequence is 11 residues long. V dropped 4 bases and J dropped 2 bases, with 4 bases sitting between them. The CDR3 spells CSVATTDTQYF. The CDR3 DNA follows: TGCAGCGTTGCTACCACAGATACGCAGTATTTT.

This clonotype has ten or more counts. The CDR3 region is CASSLSRGLAGSSYEQYF. Written as DNA, the CDR3 is TGTGCCAGCAGCCTCTCCCGGGGACTAGCGGGGAGCTCCTACGAGCAGTACTTC. V usage is TRBV11-2 and J usage is TRBJ2-7, with 13 bases aligning to TRBD2. This CDR3 contains 18 residues. The ends lost 5 bases at V and 0 bases at J; junction bases unmatched: 10. Per germline, CDR1 SGHAT and CDR2 FQNNGV.

This clonotype was picked up a small number of times. V gene TRBV18 combines with J gene TRBJ2-1, with a weak D call TRBD2 (5 bases). Trimming stripped 3 bases from V and 6 bases from J, with 6 bases between. The CDR3 covers 12 residues. The germline V gene encodes CDR1 KGHSH and CDR2 LQKENI. The DNA of the CDR3 is TGTGCCAGCTCACCGAGGGCCAATGAGCAGTTCTTC. Translated: CASSPRANEQFF.

The chain has TRBV5-1 and TRBJ1-4, with D unresolved. Germline V gene sequence: CDR1 SGHRS, CDR2 YFSETQ. The germline V and J ends were trimmed by 5 bases and 7 bases, with 18 bases remaining between them. CDR3 length equals 15 residues. The DNA of the CDR3 is TGCGCCAGCAGGAGATCGGGCGGTAAGGGTGAAAAACTGTTTTTT. It specifies CASRRSGGKGEKLFF.